Sequencing of this T cell receptor beta chain was carried out in a study of metastatic and nonmetastatic thyroid tumors. Whole-study context: Across peripheral blood and tumor or nodule tissue samples taken from malignant and benign thyroid patients, the repertoires were compared with one another. Study-level results: Malignant thyroid tumors reportedly exceeded benign nodules significantly in TCR beta diversity, with the difference appearing in blood and tumor.

TCRdb re-called clones via MiXCR from the PCR reads. The sample carries around 28,000 clones, under 15% recorded once. This clone was recorded many times. Antigen specificity is unknown. Thyroid surgery was performed in patients who had received no treatment beforehand. The CDR3 is made up of 15 amino acids. The germline gives CDR1 SGHRS, CDR2 YFSETQ. With 0 bases clipped from V and 7 bases from J, the junction kept 3 bases outside the gene matches. This sequence joins TRBV5-1 and TRBJ1-4, with 10 bases that match TRBD1. The TCR comes from a female donor with papillary thyroid cancer or a benign thyroid nodule (not recorded which). Some clones in this sample may be carry-over from other donors' samples. The sequencing sample was made of blood. The CDR3 is CASSLAGTGVEKLFF. The DNA for the CDR3 is TGCGCCAGCAGCTTGGCCGGGACAGGGGTTGAAAAACTGTTTTTT.